This TCR beta chain was recorded in a study of monozygotic twins with inflammatory bowel disease. Study observations and caveats: Researchers were unable to tell different T cell subtypes apart.

Amplification of TCRalpha and TCRbeta cDNA involved two nested PCRs that ran for about 15 and 9 cycles. Each CDR3 protein gets one entry in TCRdb, which reprocessed the 5' RACE reads and gives no DNA. Listed are some 400,000 distinct CDR3 sequences; 2.4% falls within the top ten. Comments on this clonotype: Its target is not known.

The germline gives CDR1 SGHVS, CDR2 FQNEAQ. The CDR3 has 15 residues. Specimen: blood. The rearrangement uses TRBV7-8 and TRBJ1-5. This TCR was recovered from a human donor with ulcerative colitis or Crohn's disease, or a healthy co-twin of an affected twin (not recorded which). The CDR3 is CASSLVPGFNQPQHF.